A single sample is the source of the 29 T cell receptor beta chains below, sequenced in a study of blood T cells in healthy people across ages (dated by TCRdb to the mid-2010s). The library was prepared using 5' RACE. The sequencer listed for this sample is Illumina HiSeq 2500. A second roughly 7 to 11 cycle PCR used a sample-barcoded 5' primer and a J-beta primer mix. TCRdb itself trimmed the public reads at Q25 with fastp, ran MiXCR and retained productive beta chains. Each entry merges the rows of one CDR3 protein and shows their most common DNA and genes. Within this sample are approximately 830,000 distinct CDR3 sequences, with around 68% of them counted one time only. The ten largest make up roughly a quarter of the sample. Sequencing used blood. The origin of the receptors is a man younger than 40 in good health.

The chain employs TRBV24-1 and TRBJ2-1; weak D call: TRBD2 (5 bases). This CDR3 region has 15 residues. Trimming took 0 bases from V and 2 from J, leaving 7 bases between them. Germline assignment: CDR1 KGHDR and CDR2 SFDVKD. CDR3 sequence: CATSDLEGAYNEQFF. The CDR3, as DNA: TGTGCCACCAGTGATTTGGAGGGAGCCTACAATGAGCAGTTCTTC.

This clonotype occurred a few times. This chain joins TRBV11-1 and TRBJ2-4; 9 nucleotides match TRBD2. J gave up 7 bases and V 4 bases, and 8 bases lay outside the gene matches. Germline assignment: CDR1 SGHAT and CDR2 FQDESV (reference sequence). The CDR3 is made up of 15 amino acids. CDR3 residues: CASSSTSGGQNIQYF. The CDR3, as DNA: TGTGCCAGCAGCTCCACCAGCGGGGGGCAGAACATTCAGTACTTC.

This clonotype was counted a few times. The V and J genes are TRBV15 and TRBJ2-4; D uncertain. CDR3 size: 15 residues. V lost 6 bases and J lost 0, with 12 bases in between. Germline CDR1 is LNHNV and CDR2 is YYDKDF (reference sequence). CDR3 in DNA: TGTGCCACCAGGGCGGATACCTTAGCCAAAAACATTCAGTACTTC. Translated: CATRADTLAKNIQYF.

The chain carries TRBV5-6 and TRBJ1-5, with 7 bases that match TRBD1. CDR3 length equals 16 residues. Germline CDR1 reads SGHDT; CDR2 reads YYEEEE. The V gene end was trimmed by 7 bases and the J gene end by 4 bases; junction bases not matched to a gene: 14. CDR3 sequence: CASGTLKQGGNQPQHF. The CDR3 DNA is TGTGCCAGCGGAACCCTGAAGCAGGGGGGTAATCAGCCCCAGCATTTT. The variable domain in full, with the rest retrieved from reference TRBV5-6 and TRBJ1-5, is DAGVTQSPTHLIKTRGQQVTLRCSPKSGHDTVSWYQQALGQGPQFIFQYYEEEERQRGNFPDRFSGHQFPNYSSELNVNALLLGDSALYLCASGTLKQGGNQPQHFGDGTRLSIL.

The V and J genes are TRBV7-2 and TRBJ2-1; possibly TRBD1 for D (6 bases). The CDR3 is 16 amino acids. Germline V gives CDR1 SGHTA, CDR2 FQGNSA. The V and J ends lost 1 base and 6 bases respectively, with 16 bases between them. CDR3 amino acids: CASSLGPATGPNEQFF. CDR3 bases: TGTGCCAGCAGCTTAGGCCCAGCGACAGGCCCCAATGAGCAGTTCTTC.

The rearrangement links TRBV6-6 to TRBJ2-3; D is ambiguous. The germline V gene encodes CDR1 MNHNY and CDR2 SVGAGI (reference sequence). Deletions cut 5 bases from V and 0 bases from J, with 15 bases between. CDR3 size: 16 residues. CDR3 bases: TGTGCCAGCAGTCACTTAGGCCATAAAAGCACAGATACGCAGTATTTT. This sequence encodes CASSHLGHKSTDTQYF.

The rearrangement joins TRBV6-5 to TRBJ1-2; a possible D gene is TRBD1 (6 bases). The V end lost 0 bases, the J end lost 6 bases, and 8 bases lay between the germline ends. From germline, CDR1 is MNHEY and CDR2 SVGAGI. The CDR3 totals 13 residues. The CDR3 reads CASSYSYRDGYTF. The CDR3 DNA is TGTGCCAGCAGTTACTCCTACAGGGATGGCTACACCTTC.

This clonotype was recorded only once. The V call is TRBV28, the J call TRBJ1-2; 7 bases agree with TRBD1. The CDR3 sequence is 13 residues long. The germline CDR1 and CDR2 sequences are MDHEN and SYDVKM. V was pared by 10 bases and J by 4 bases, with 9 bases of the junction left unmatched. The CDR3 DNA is TGTGCCATCGAGAAGGACAGGTTCTATGGCTACACCTTC. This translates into CAIEKDRFYGYTF.

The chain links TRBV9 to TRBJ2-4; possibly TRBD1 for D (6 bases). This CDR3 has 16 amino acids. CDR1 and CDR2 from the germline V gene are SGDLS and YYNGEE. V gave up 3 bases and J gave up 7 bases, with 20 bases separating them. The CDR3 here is CASSARGSPPGNIQYF. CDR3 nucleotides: TGTGCCAGCAGCGCCAGGGGATCCCCCCCGGGGAACATTCAGTACTTC. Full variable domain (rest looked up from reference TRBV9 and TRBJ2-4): DSGVTQTPKHLITATGQRVTLRCSPRSGDLSVYWYQQSLDQGLQFLIQYYNGEERAKGNILERFSAQQFPDLHSELNLSSLELGDSALYFCASSARGSPPGNIQYFGAGTRLSVL.

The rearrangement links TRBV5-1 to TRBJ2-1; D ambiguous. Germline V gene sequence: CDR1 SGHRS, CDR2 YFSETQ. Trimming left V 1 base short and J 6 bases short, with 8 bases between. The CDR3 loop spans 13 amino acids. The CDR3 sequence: CASSLWTGNEQFF. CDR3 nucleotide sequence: TGCGCCAGCAGCTTGTGGACCGGCAATGAGCAGTTCTTC.

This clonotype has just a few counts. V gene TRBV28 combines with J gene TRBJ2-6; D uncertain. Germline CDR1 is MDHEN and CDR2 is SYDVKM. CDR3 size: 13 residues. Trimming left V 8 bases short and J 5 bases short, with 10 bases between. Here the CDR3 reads CASGKTWANVLTF. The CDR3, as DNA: TGTGCCAGCGGTAAGACATGGGCCAACGTCCTGACTTTC.

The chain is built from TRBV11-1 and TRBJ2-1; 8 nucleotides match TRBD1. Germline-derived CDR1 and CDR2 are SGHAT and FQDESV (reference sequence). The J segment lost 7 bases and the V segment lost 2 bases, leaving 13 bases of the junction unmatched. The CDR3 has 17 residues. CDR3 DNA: TGTGCCAGCAGCTTAATCCCCACGGGACAGGTGTTTAATGAGCAGTTCTTC. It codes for CASSLIPTGQVFNEQFF.

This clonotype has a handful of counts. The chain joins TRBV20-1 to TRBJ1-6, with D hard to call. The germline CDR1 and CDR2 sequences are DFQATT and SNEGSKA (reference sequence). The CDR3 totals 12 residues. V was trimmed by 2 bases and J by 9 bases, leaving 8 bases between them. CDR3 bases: TGCAGTGCTAGACTCACCGGTTCACCCCTCCACTTT. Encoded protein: CSARLTGSPLHF.

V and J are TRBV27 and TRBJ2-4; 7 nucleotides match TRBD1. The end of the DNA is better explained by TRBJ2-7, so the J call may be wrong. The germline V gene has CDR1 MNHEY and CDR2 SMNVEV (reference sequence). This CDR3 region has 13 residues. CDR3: CASSARQGSEQYF. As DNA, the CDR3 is TGTGCCAGCAGTGCCAGACAGGGATCCGAGCAGTACTTC.

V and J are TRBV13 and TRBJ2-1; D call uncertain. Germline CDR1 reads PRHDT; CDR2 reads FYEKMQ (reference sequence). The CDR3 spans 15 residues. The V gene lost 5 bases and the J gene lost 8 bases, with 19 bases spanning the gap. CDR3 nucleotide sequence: TGTGCCAGCAGCCCCCCATTTGGTAGGGAAGATGAGCAGTTCTTC. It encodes CASSPPFGREDEQFF.

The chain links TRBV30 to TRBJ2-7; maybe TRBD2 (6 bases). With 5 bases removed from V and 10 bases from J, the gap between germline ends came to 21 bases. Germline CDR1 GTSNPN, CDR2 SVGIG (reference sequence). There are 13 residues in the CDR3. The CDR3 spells CAWGRMAQETQYF. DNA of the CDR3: TGTGCCTGGGGGAGGATGGCCCAGGAAACCCAGTACTTC.

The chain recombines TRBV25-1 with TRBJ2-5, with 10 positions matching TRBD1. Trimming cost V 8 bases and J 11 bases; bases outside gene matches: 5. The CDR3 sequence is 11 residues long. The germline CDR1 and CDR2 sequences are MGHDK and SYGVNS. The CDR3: CASDRGLRQYF. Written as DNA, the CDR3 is TGTGCCAGCGACAGGGGGCTTCGACAGTACTTC.

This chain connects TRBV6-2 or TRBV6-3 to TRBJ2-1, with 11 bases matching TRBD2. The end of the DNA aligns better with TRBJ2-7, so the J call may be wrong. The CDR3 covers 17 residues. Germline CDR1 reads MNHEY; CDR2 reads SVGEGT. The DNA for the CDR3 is TGTGCCAGCAGTTATTTGGCTAGCGGGGGGCACTACAATGAGCAGTACTTC. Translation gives CASSYLASGGHYNEQYF.

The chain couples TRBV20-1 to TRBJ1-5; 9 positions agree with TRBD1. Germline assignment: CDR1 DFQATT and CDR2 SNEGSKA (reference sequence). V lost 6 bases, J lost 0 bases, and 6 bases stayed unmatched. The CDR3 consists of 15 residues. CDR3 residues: CSALQGALSNQPQHF. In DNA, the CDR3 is TGCAGTGCCCTACAGGGGGCGCTTAGCAATCAGCCCCAGCATTTT.

DNA of the CDR3: TGTGCCAGCAGCGCCCGGGGGGGCGGATATAGCAATCAGCCCCAGCATTTT. It is translated as CASSARGGGYSNQPQHF. The rearrangement links TRBV21-1 to TRBJ1-5; the table's D call of TRBD1 was not tested on the DNA. TRBV21-1 is an annotated pseudogene. The CDR3 contains 17 residues.

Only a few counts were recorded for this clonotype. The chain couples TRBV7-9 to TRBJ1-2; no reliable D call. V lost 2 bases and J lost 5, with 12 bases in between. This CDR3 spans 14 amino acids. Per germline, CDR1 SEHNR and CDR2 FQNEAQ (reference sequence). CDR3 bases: TGTGCCAGCAGCTTATTTGAAAGCCGTTATGGCTACACCTTC. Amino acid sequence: CASSLFESRYGYTF.

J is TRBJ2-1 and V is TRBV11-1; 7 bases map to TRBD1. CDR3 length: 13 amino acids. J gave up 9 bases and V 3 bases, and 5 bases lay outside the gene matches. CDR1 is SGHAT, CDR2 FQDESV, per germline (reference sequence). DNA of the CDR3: TGTGCCAGCAGCTTTGACAGGGTTACTGAGCAGTTCTTC. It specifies CASSFDRVTEQFF.

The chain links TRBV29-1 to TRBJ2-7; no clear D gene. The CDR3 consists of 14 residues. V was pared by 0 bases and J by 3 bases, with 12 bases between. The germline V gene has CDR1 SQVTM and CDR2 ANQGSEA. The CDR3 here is CSVEDGQDVYEQYF. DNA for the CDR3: TGCAGCGTTGAAGATGGGCAGGACGTCTACGAGCAGTACTTC.

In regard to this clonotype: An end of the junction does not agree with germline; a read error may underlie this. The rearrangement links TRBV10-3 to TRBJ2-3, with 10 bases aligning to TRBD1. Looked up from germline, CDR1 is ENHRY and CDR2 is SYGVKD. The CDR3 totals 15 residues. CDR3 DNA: TGTGCCATCAGTGACCGGGACAGGGGCACAGATGCGCAGTATTTT. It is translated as CAISDRDRGTDAQYF.

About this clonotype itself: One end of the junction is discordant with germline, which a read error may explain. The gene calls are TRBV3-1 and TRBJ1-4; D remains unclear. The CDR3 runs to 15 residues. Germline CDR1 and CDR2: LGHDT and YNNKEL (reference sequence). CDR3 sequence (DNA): TGTGCCGGCAGCCAAGATTACAGAACTAATGAAAAACTGTTTTTT. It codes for CAGSQDYRTNEKLFF.

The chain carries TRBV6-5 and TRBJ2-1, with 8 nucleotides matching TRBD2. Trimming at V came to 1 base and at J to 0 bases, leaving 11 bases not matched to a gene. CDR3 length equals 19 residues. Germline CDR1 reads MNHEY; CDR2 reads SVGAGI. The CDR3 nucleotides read TGTGCCAGCAGTTACTTGAGTCCTAGCGGGCTAAACTCCTACAATGAGCAGTTCTTC. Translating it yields CASSYLSPSGLNSYNEQFF.

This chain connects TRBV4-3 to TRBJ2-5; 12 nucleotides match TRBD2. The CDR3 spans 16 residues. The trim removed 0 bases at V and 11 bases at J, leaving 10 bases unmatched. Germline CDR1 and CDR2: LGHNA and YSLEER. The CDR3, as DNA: TGCGCCAGCAGCCAAGATACTAGCGGGGGGATCGGTGAGCAGTACTTC. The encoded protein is CASSQDTSGGIGEQYF.

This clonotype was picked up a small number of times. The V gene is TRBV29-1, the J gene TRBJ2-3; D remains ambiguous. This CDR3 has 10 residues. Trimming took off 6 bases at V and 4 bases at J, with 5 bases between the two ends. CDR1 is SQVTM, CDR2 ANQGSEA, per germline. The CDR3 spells CSVSSDTQYF. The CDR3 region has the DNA TGCAGCGTCTCATCAGATACGCAGTATTTT.

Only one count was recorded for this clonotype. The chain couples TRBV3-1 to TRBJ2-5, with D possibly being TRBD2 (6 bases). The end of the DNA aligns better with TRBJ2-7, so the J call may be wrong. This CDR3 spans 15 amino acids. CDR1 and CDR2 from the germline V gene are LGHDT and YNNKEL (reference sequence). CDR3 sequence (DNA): TGTGCCAGCAGCCAACTCAGTACCGGGGGAAACGAGCAGTACTTC. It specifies CASSQLSTGGNEQYF.